The 12 T cell receptor beta chains in this list originate from one sample, sequenced in a study of shared clonotypes between healthy human individuals. Clones were read by immunoSEQ multiplex PCR, and TCRdb kept only the in-frame ones, dropping some. Of around 1.9 million clones listed, about 94% are singletons. Positively selected for CCR7, the CD45RO-negative cells used as naive CD8 cells excluded terminally differentiated effector memory CD45RA+ cells. What was sequenced was naive CD8+ T cells from PBMCs. These receptors were taken from a young man in good health. Some clones in this sample may be carry-over from other donors' samples.

The chain recombines TRBV5-1 with TRBJ2-1; D perhaps matches TRBD1 (6 bases). Deletions cut 0 bases from V and 10 bases from J, with 17 bases between. Germline loops: CDR1 SGHRS, CDR2 YFSETQ. The CDR3 runs 15 residues. CDR3 nucleotide sequence: TGCGCCAGCAGCTTGGCGAGGCAGGGGTACGACGAGCAGTTCTTC. Its translation is CASSLARQGYDEQFF.

The V and J genes are TRBV18 and TRBJ2-5; 13 positions agree with TRBD2. Germline trimming cut 5 bases from V and 0 bases from J; bases unmatched to any gene: 3. This CDR3 region has 16 residues. Germline V gives CDR1 KGHSH, CDR2 LQKENI. CDR3 protein: CASSLGLAGDQETQYF. DNA of the CDR3: TGTGCCAGCTCATTAGGACTAGCGGGAGACCAAGAGACCCAGTACTTC.

The rearrangement uses TRBV28 and TRBJ2-2; D might be TRBD2 (6 bases). Trimming shortened V by 6 bases and J by 5 bases, and 22 bases separated the two germline ends. Germline V lookup: CDR1 MDHEN, CDR2 SYDVKM. The CDR3 consists of 17 residues. The CDR3 loop reads CASSSGPGVRWTGELFF. The CDR3 nucleotides are TGTGCCAGCAGCTCGGGCCCGGGAGTAAGGTGGACCGGGGAGCTGTTTTTT.

A note on this clone: Other DNA sequences in this specimen translate into the identical CDR3. The V call is TRBV27, the J call TRBJ2-7; D remains ambiguous. V gave up 2 bases and J gave up 1 base, with 9 bases separating them. Germline V gene data show CDR1 as MNHEY and CDR2 as SMNVEV (reference sequence). The CDR3 is 14 residues long. CDR3: CASSLTANSYEQYF. For the CDR3, the DNA is TGTGCCAGCAGTTTAACGGCTAATTCCTACGAGCAGTACTTC.

The rearrangement links TRBV28 to TRBJ2-1, with 7 bases identical to TRBD1. The CDR3 sequence is 15 residues long. Germline values: CDR1 MDHEN, CDR2 SYDVKM. V was pared by 0 bases and J by 5 bases, with 4 bases of the junction left unmatched. CDR3 nucleotides: TGTGCCAGCAGTTTATGGGACAGGCAGAACAATGAGCAGTTCTTC. As protein: CASSLWDRQNNEQFF.

J is TRBJ2-5 and V is TRBV9; a possible D gene is TRBD1 (6 bases). V was shortened by 3 bases and J by 1 base, with 13 bases between the two germline ends. This CDR3 has 15 residues. Germline CDR1 is SGDLS and CDR2 is YYNGEE. The CDR3 nucleotides read TGTGCCAGCAGCGCGCTTGGACAGCCCCAAGAGACCCAGTACTTC. Its translation is CASSALGQPQETQYF.

This clone has a handful of counts. V gene TRBV19 combines with J gene TRBJ1-1; D is undetermined. This CDR3 spans 15 amino acids. CDR1 is LNHDA and CDR2 is SQIVND in the germline V gene (reference sequence). V lost 0 bases to trimming and J lost 0 bases, with 8 bases between them. The CDR3: CASSIELGLNTEAFF. For the CDR3, the DNA is TGTGCCAGTAGTATAGAACTCGGACTGAACACTGAAGCTTTCTTT. The whole variable domain, filled in from reference TRBV19 and TRBJ1-1, reads DGGITQSPKYLFRKEGQNVTLSCEQNLNHDAMYWYRQDPGQGLRLIYYSQIVNDFQKGDIAEGYSVSREKKESFPLTVTSAQKNPTAFYLCASSIELGLNTEAFFGQGTRLTVV.

The rearrangement uses TRBV4-1 and TRBJ1-2; D perhaps matches TRBD1 (5 bases). Trimming took off 4 bases at V and 6 bases at J, with 18 bases between the two ends. Per the germline V gene, CDR1 is MGHRA and CDR2 is YSYEKL. The length of the CDR3 is 15 residues. The CDR3 coding sequence is TGCGCCAGCAGCCCCCTCAGGGAGATTCGAGATGGCTACACCTTC. It is translated as CASSPLREIRDGYTF.

In DNA form, the CDR3 reads TGTGCCAGCACCCAATTCACTAGCACAGATACGCAGTATTTT. Protein: CASTQFTSTDTQYF. The chain combines TRBV28 with TRBJ2-3; no reliable D call. The CDR3 spans 14 residues. The germline CDR1 and CDR2 sequences are MDHEN and SYDVKM. V was pared by 7 bases and J by 0 bases, with 11 bases between.

The rearrangement links TRBV15 to TRBJ2-7; a possible D gene is TRBD1 (6 bases). V lost 1 base, J lost 7 bases, and 23 bases lay in between. The germline gives CDR1 LNHNV, CDR2 YYDKDF (reference sequence). The CDR3 sequence is 17 residues long. CDR3 nucleotide sequence: TGTGCCACCAGCAGAGGGGGGCTGGGTGAAGGGATAGAGGAGCAGTACTTC. Translation: CATSRGGLGEGIEEQYF.

This chain joins TRBV9 and TRBJ2-2, with 9 bases that match TRBD2. Germline assignment: CDR1 SGDLS and CDR2 YYNGEE. This CDR3 has 16 residues. J gave up 3 bases and V 1 base, and 4 bases lay outside the gene matches. The CDR3 sequence is CASSVSSGRYTGELFF. The CDR3 DNA follows: TGTGCCAGCAGCGTAAGCAGCGGGAGGTACACCGGGGAGCTGTTTTTT.

The rearrangement joins TRBV2 to TRBJ1-1; D not resolved. The V end lost 2 bases, the J end lost 1 base, and 14 bases lay between the germline ends. The germline V gene encodes CDR1 SNHLY and CDR2 FYNNEI. The CDR3 is made up of 16 amino acids. The CDR3 bases are TGTGCCAGCAGTGAATTGGGAGCCGCGGGGAACACTGAAGCTTTCTTT. This codes for CASSELGAAGNTEAFF.